Listed below are T cell receptor beta chains from one sample, sequenced in a study of cytotoxic CD8 clonotypes in ibrutinib-treated CLL. Assay: immunoSEQ multiplex PCR; the TCRdb copy retains only in-frame clones and omits some. The sample lists 68,000 or so clones; around two thirds were seen once. Sequencing was performed on PBMCs, taken after 12 months of ibrutinib treatment. These receptors were collected from a human donor with chronic lymphocytic leukemia. CDR3s include the opening cysteine and the closing phenylalanine or tryptophan. The D gene is left open where the match is weak. Clone size appears in some rows only: once, few, many, or a class for an expanded clone.

j_call	d_call	v_call	clone_size	cdr3_nt	cdr3_aa
TRBJ1-2	NA	TRBV9	once	TGTGCCAGCAGCGTAGGTGGGAACAACTATGGCTACACCTTC	CASSVGGNNYGYTF
TRBJ2-7	NA	TRBV7-2	NA	TGTGCCAGCAGCTTAGCCTCAGGGACCTACGAGCAGTACTTC	CASSLASGTYEQYF
TRBJ1-6	TRBD1	TRBV18	NA	TGTGCCAGCTCACCACCTATAGGACAGGACTCCTATAATTCACCCCTCCACTTT	CASSPPIGQDSYNSPLHF
TRBJ1-3	TRBD1	TRBV7-2	NA	TGTGCCAGCAGCTCCGGACAGGGCAACACCATATATTTT	CASSSGQGNTIYF
TRBJ1-2	NA	TRBV10-2	NA	TGCGCCAGCAGTTTATCTCGAGCTGAGGGTGGCTACACCTTC	CASSLSRAEGGYTF
TRBJ2-4	NA	TRBV18	few	TGTGCCAGCTCACACGACGGGGACACCAACATTCAGTACTTC	CASSHDGDTNIQYF
TRBJ2-2	TRBD1	TRBV4-2	NA	TGTGCCAGCAGCCCAACCGGGACAGGGGTCACCGGGGAGCTGTTTTTT	CASSPTGTGVTGELFF
TRBJ1-1	NA	TRBV29-1	NA	TGCAGCGTTGTGCGGCTCGAAGCTTTCTTT	CSVVRLEAFF
TRBJ2-5	NA	TRBV6-6	few	TGTGCCAGCAGTTACTGCAGGGAGTGTACCCAGTACTTC	CASSYCRECTQYF
TRBJ2-3	NA	TRBV7-8	NA	TGTGCCAGCAGCTTGCAGGTGGGAGATACGCAGTATTTT	CASSLQVGDTQYF
TRBJ1-5	NA	TRBV7-2	NA	TGTGCCAGCAGCTTACCAGGGACCCACAATCAGCCCCAGCATTTT	CASSLPGTHNQPQHF
TRBJ1-1	NA	TRBV6-6	NA	TGTGCCAGCAGCCACGGACGGATGAACACTGAAGCTTTCTTT	CASSHGRMNTEAFF
TRBJ1-2	NA	TRBV5-1	once	TGCGCCAGCAGCCGGGACTTAGGGTATGGCTACACCTTC	CASSRDLGYGYTF
TRBJ1-6	NA	TRBV4-3	NA	TGCGCCAGCAGCCTGGACGGGTCCTATAATTCACCCCTCCACTTT	CASSLDGSYNSPLHF
TRBJ2-7	NA	TRBV6-1	NA	TGTGCCAGCAGTGAAGGAAGGGTGGCTAGTAAGCAGTACTTC	CASSEGRVASKQYF
TRBJ2-5	TRBD1	TRBV19	NA	TGTGCCAGTAGTCCAGGGGGCGCTGAGACCCAGTACTTC	CASSPGGAETQYF
TRBJ1-1	TRBD1	TRBV5-1	NA	TGCGCCAGCAGCTTTGGACAGGGGGCAGGCGAAGCTTTCTTT	CASSFGQGAGEAFF
TRBJ2-1	TRBD2	TRBV19	few	TGTGCCAGCAAGGGAAGGGAGGGGCAAACCTACAATGAGCAGTTCTTC	CASKGREGQTYNEQFF
TRBJ1-2	TRBD1	TRBV16	NA	TGTGCCAGCAGCCAAAGACAGGGGGCAGATGATGGCTACACCTTC	CASSQRQGADDGYTF
TRBJ1-2	NA	TRBV7-3	NA	TGTGCCAGCAGCTTCGCCTCTAACTATGGCTACACCTTC	CASSFASNYGYTF
TRBJ1-3	NA	TRBV7-2	once	TGTGCCAGCAGCTTAGATCCGGGGGGAAACACCATATATTTT	CASSLDPGGNTIYF
TRBJ1-2	NA	TRBV28	few	TGTGCCAGCAGTTTGTCCGGCTATGGCTACACCTTC	CASSLSGYGYTF
TRBJ1-5	NA	TRBV6-5	NA	TGTGCCAGCACCTTGACCCAGGGAGTTTCGCCCCAGCATTTT	CASTLTQGVSPQHF
TRBJ2-2	NA	TRBV18	NA	TGTGCCAGCTCACCACAGCTGAACCCGACCGGGGAGCTGTTTTTT	CASSPQLNPTGELFF